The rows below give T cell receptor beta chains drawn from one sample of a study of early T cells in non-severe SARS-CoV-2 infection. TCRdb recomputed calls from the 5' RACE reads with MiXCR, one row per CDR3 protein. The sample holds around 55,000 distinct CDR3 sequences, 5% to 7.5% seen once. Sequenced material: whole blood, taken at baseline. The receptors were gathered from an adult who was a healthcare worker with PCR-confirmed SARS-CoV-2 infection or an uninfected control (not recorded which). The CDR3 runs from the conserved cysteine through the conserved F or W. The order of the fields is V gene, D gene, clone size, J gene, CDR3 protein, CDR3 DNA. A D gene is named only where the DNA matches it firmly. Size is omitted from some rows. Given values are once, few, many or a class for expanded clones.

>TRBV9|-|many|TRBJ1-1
CASSPRTSLNTEAFF
TGTGCCAGCAGCCCCCGGACATCCCTGAACACTGAAGCTTTCTTT
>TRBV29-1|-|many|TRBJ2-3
CSVAGASTDTQYF
TGCAGCGTAGCAGGGGCTAGCACAGATACGCAGTATTTT
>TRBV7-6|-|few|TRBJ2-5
CASSLAAPPQETQYF
TGTGCCAGCAGCTTAGCGGCCCCGCCTCAAGAGACCCAGTACTTC
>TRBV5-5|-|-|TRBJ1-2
CASSSGLPLSLIDWGYGYTF
TGTGCCAGCAGCTCGGGCCTCCCCCTCTCTTTAATCGATTGGGGCTATGGCTACACCTTC
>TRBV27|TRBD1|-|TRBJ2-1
CASSLPDRGLNEQFF
TGTGCCAGCAGTTTACCCGACAGGGGGCTGAATGAGCAGTTCTTC
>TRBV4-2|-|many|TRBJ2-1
CASSQDRMGSYNEQFF
TGTGCCAGCAGCCAAGATCGAATGGGGTCCTACAATGAGCAGTTCTTC
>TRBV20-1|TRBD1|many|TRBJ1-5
CSAYYGQGVQPQHF
TGCAGTGCCTACTACGGCCAGGGGGTCCAGCCCCAGCATTTT
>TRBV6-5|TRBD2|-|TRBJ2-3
CASSIGLASTDTQYF
TGTGCCAGCTCAATAGGACTAGCGAGCACAGATACGCAGTATTTT
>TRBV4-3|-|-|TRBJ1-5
CASSQEYRAPNQPQHF
TGCGCCAGCAGCCAAGAATACAGGGCGCCCAATCAGCCCCAGCATTTT
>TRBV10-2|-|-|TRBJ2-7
CASSERAISYEQYF
TGCGCCAGCAGTGAAAGAGCAATCTCCTACGAGCAGTACTTC
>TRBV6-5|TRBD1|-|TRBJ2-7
CASSYSAGGTTFEQYF
TGTGCCAGCAGTTACTCTGCAGGGGGTACCACATTCGAGCAGTACTTC
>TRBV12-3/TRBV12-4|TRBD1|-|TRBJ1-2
CASRRTGLYGYTF
TGTGCCAGCAGGAGGACAGGACTCTATGGCTACACCTTC
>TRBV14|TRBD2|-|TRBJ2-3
CASSPQVAGVLGTDTQYF
TGTGCCAGCAGCCCCCAGGTAGCGGGGGTTTTAGGCACAGATACGCAGTATTTT
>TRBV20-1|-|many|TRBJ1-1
CSASGYVNTEAFF
TGCAGTGCTAGCGGGTATGTGAACACTGAAGCTTTCTTT
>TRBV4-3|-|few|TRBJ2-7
CASSQSTGTPYEQYF
TGCGCCAGCAGCCAATCGACGGGTACTCCCTACGAGCAGTACTTC
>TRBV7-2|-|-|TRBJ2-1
CASSAQHEQFF
TGTGCCAGCAGTGCCCAGCATGAGCAGTTCTTC
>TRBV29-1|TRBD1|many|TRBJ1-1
CSVTGANTEAFF
TGCAGCGTTACAGGGGCGAACACTGAAGCTTTCTTT
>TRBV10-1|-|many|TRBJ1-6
CATPRLTAGPAIYNSPLHF
TGCGCCACCCCGAGACTCACAGCCGGACCTGCGATTTATAATTCACCCCTCCACTTT
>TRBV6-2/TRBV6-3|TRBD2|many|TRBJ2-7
CASTLAGAGVDEQYF
TGTGCCAGCACCTTAGCGGGGGCCGGGGTCGACGAGCAGTACTTC
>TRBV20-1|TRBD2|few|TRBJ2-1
CSARPTQTSGGAQGEQFF
TGCAGTGCTAGACCCACCCAGACTAGCGGGGGGGCGCAGGGTGAGCAGTTCTTC
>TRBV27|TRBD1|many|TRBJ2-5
CASSYRGGETQYF
TGTGCCAGCAGTTACAGGGGCGGAGAGACCCAGTACTTC
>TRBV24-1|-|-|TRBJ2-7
CATSGVGEAGNEQYF
TGTGCCACCAGTGGGGTCGGCGAGGCTGGCAACGAGCAGTACTTC
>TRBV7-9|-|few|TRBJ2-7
CASSPEGRMGEQYF
TGTGCCAGCAGCCCAGAGGGACGAATGGGCGAGCAGTACTTC
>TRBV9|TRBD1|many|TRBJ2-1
CASSSPSRGNDNEQFF
TGTGCCAGCAGCTCCCCCAGCAGGGGGAATGACAATGAGCAGTTCTTC
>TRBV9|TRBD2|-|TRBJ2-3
CASSVAQAGGPWDTQYF
TGTGCCAGCAGCGTAGCCCAGGCGGGGGGGCCGTGGGATACGCAGTATTTT
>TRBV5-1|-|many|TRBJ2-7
CASSSPKGVRSYEQYF
TGCGCCAGCAGCTCCCCTAAGGGGGTTCGCTCCTACGAGCAGTACTTC
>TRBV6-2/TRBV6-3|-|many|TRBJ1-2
CASSGRTADGYTF
TGTGCCAGCAGTGGTCGGACAGCGGATGGCTACACCTTC
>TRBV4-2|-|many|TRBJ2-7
CASSQDRRTDEQYF
TGTGCCAGCAGCCAAGATCGGAGGACAGACGAGCAGTACTTC
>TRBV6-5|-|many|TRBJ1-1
CASSYFGPQAEAFF
TGTGCCAGCAGTTATTTCGGACCGCAGGCTGAAGCTTTCTTT
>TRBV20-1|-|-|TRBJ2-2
CSARLWRDGELFF
TGCAGTGCTAGATTGTGGCGCGACGGGGAGCTGTTTTTT
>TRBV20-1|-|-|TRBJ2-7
CGATLEEQYF
TGCGGTGCTACACTGGAAGAGCAGTACTTC
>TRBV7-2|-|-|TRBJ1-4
CASSLSWRAGEKLFF
TGTGCCAGCAGCTTAAGCTGGCGCGCCGGGGAAAAACTGTTTTTT
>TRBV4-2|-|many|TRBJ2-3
CASSPSKRTDTQYF
TGTGCCAGCAGCCCATCTAAGCGCACAGATACGCAGTATTTT
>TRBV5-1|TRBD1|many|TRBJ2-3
CASSLQTGGRSLNTYTQYF
TGCGCCAGCAGCCTCCAGACAGGGGGCCGAAGCCTAAACACATATACGCAGTATTTT
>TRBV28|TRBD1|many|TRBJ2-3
CASSLYTGGDTQYF
TGTGCCAGCAGTTTGTACACAGGGGGGGATACGCAGTATTTT
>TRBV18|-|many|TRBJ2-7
CASSPGTLSSYEQYF
TGTGCCAGCTCACCAGGGACTTTAAGCTCCTACGAGCAGTACTTC
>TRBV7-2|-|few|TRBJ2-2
CASSPYPGGELFF
TGTGCCAGCAGCCCTTATCCGGGCGGGGAGCTGTTTTTT
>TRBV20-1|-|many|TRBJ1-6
CSAIPGWDSPLHF
TGCAGTGCTATCCCAGGGTGGGATTCACCCCTCCACTTT
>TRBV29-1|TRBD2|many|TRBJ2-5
CSAGTSGGLETQYF
TGCAGCGCCGGGACTAGCGGGGGGCTGGAGACCCAGTACTTC
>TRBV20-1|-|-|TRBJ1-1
CSASEFQGNEAFF
TGCAGTGCTAGTGAATTTCAGGGGAATGAAGCTTTCTTT
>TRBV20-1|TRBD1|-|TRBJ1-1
CSVRQGARNTEAFF
TGCAGTGTTAGACAGGGGGCTAGGAACACTGAAGCTTTCTTT
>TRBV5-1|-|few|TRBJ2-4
CASSLDPGGVVQYF
TGCGCCAGCAGCTTGGACCCGGGCGGAGTAGTTCAGTACTTC
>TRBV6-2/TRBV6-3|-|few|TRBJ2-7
CASSYSGAYEQYF
TGTGCCAGCAGTTACTCGGGAGCCTACGAGCAGTACTTC
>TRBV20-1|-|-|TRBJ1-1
CSARQTTEAFF
TGCAGTGCTAGACAAACCACTGAAGCTTTCTTT
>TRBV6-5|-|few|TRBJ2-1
CASNRGGAEQFF
TGTGCCAGCAATAGGGGGGGCGCTGAGCAGTTCTTC
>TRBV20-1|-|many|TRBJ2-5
CSAIYGVGLTWQTQYF
TGCAGTGCTATTTACGGCGTTGGACTTACCTGGCAGACCCAGTACTTC
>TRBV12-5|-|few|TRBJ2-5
CASVSWGPLQETQYF
TGTGCTAGTGTCTCGTGGGGGCCACTTCAAGAGACCCAGTACTTC
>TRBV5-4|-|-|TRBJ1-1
CASSLFENTEAFF
TGTGCCAGCAGCTTGTTTGAGAACACTGAAGCTTTCTTT
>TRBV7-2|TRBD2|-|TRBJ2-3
CASSSGLAPNTQYF
TGTGCCAGCAGCTCCGGACTAGCGCCAAATACGCAGTATTTT
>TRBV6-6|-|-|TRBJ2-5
CASSPRETQYF
TGTGCCAGCAGTCCCCGAGAGACCCAGTACTTC
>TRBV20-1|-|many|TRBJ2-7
CSACSGGPYEQYF
TGCAGTGCTTGTTCCGGGGGCCCCTACGAGCAGTACTTC
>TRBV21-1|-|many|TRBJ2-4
CASSLEPSLAGGAKNIQYF
TGTGCCAGCAGCCTCGAACCCTCTCTAGCGGGGGGAGCCAAAAACATTCAGTACTTC
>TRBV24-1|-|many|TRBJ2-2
CATSRQSTGELFF
TGTGCCACCAGTCGACAGAGCACCGGGGAGCTGTTTTTT